These 27 T cell receptor beta chains were sequenced from one sample in a study of OX40 agonist ivuxolimab in advanced cancers. TCRdb's copy holds only in-frame clones and misses some; the assay was immunoSEQ multiplex PCR. The table includes 60,000 to 75,000 clones, about 90% detected once. The source material was CD4+ or CD8+ T cells sorted from blood, sampled in a trial of the OX40 agonist ivuxolimab. Receptor source: an adult with an advanced solid tumor such as melanoma, head and neck, liver or kidney cancer.

The genes are TRBV7-8 and TRBJ2-5; D may be TRBD2 (6 bases). The V end was cut by 2 bases, the J end by 5 bases, with 15 bases between. This CDR3 spans 15 amino acids. CDR1 is SGHVS, CDR2 FQNEAQ, per germline. CDR3 protein: CASSLLGLPSETQYF. The CDR3 coding sequence is TGTGCCAGCAGCTTATTGGGACTCCCCTCGGAGACCCAGTACTTC.

The CDR3: CASRDGAETYEQYF. In nucleotides, the CDR3 is TGTGCCAGCAGGGATGGAGCGGAAACCTACGAGCAGTACTTC. The chain is built from TRBV6-5 and TRBJ2-7; D possibly corresponds to TRBD2 (5 bases). Trimming removed 6 bases from V and 2 bases from J, with 14 bases in between. In germline, CDR1 is MNHEY, CDR2 SVGAGI. CDR3 length: 14 residues.

The chain combines TRBV27 with TRBJ2-7; D is undetermined. V lost 2 bases and J lost 2, with 7 bases in between. Germline CDR1 and CDR2: MNHEY and SMNVEV (reference sequence). The CDR3 consists of 13 residues. CDR3: CASSLDGAYEQYF. The CDR3 coding sequence is TGTGCCAGCAGTTTAGATGGTGCCTACGAGCAGTACTTC.

This clone was recorded once. The CDR3 nucleotides are TGTGCCAGCAGCTTACCGAGCGGGGCTAGCTTAGGGCAGTTCTTC. Its translation: CASSLPSGASLGQFF. J is TRBJ2-1 and V is TRBV11-2; the match to TRBD2 covers 7 bases. V lost 2 bases to trimming and J lost 12 bases; unmatched junction nucleotides: 13. The CDR3 runs to 15 residues. Germline CDR1 and CDR2: SGHAT and FQNNGV.

The rearrangement links TRBV4-2 to TRBJ2-4; D is unclear. The CDR3 consists of 16 residues. V lost 0 bases and J 1 base, leaving 10 bases between the germline ends. Germline CDR1 LGHNA, CDR2 YNFKEQ. The CDR3 coding sequence is TGTGCCAGCAGCCAAGATTTGGGCCCGGCCAAAAACATTCAGTACTTC. The encoded protein is CASSQDLGPAKNIQYF.

This sequence joins TRBV6-6 and TRBJ2-7; possibly TRBD1 for D (6 bases). The V end lost 9 bases, the J end lost 2 bases, and 14 bases lay between the germline ends. This CDR3 is 13 amino acids long. Germline CDR1 and CDR2: MNHNY and SVGAGI (reference sequence). CDR3 sequence: CASSKDRTYEQYF. The CDR3 DNA reads as TGTGCCAGTTCAAAGGACAGAACCTACGAGCAGTACTTC.

This chain connects TRBV6-5 to TRBJ2-2; tentative D call: TRBD1 (7 bases). The CDR3 sequence is 16 residues long. CDR1 MNHEY and CDR2 SVGAGI come from the germline V gene. The V end was cut by 2 bases, the J end by 0 bases, with 10 bases between. The CDR3 is CASSYGGTANTGELFF. CDR3 coding DNA: TGTGCCAGCAGTTACGGCGGGACAGCGAACACCGGGGAGCTGTTTTTT.

The V and J genes are TRBV9 and TRBJ2-3; 12 bases fit TRBD1. CDR1 is SGDLS, CDR2 YYNGEE, per germline. This CDR3 has 16 amino acids. V gave up 1 base and J gave up 5 bases; unmatched junction bases: 5. CDR3 DNA: TGTGCCAGCAGCGTATCCGGGACAGGGGGCGAAGATACGCAGTATTTT. Translated, it gives CASSVSGTGGEDTQYF.

V usage is TRBV5-6 and J usage is TRBJ2-3; 7 bases map to TRBD2. Germline V gene data show CDR1 as SGHDT and CDR2 as YYEEEE. This CDR3 has 17 amino acids. J was trimmed by 2 bases and V by 2 bases; bases with no gene match: 11. This CDR3 reads CASSFVGGTEFTDTQYF. CDR3 sequence (DNA): TGTGCCAGCAGCTTCGTCGGGGGGACTGAATTCACAGATACGCAGTATTTT.

This chain joins TRBV25-1 and TRBJ2-1; TRBD2 aligns across 8 bases. Germline values: CDR1 MGHDK, CDR2 SYGVNS. The V and J ends lost 4 bases and 7 bases, in that order; junction bases with no gene match: 6. The CDR3 consists of 14 residues. The CDR3 sequence is CASSVSGRVNEQFF. The CDR3 DNA is TGTGCCAGCAGTGTCAGCGGGAGAGTAAATGAGCAGTTCTTC. Drawing the rest from reference TRBV25-1 and TRBJ2-1, the complete variable domain is EADIYQTPRYLVIGTGKKITLECSQTMGHDKMYWYQQDPGMELHLIHYSYGVNSTEKGDLSSESTVSRIRTEHFPLTLESARPSHTSQYLCASSVSGRVNEQFFGPGTRLTVL.

This rearrangement joins TRBV10-1 to TRBJ2-1; 7 bases fit TRBD2. Germline CDR1 WNHNN, CDR2 SYGVQD (reference sequence). This CDR3 contains 15 residues. Trimming cost V 7 bases and J 0 bases; bases outside gene matches: 6. In DNA form, the CDR3 reads TGCGCCAGCAACCAAGCGGGACCCTCCTACAATGAGCAGTTCTTC. Translating gives CASNQAGPSYNEQFF.

The chain combines TRBV2 with TRBJ2-7; 8 bases match TRBD1. The V and J ends lost 6 bases and 1 base, in that order; junction bases with no gene match: 2. Germline CDR1 is SNHLY and CDR2 is FYNNEI. The CDR3 is 13 residues long. The DNA for the CDR3 is TGTGCCAGCAGCGGGACAGGATCCTACGAGCAGTACTTC. It yields the protein CASSGTGSYEQYF.

This chain joins TRBV9 and TRBJ2-2; no reliable D call. The CDR3 contains 15 residues. The V end lost 2 bases, the J end lost 6 bases, and 14 bases lay between the germline ends. Germline-derived CDR1 and CDR2 are SGDLS and YYNGEE. The CDR3 loop reads CASSVVALGAGELFF. CDR3 nucleotides: TGTGCCAGCAGCGTGGTAGCCCTGGGTGCCGGGGAGCTGTTTTTT.

Written as DNA, the CDR3 is TGCGCCAGCAGCCAAGGGGAGGGGGCTTATGAGCAGTTCTTC. Residues: CASSQGEGAYEQFF. This chain connects TRBV4-1 to TRBJ2-1; possibly TRBD1 or TRBD2 for D (7 bases each). The CDR3 totals 14 residues. V lost 1 base and J lost 8, with 12 bases in between. Germline lookup yields CDR1 MGHRA and CDR2 YSYEKL.

V gene TRBV11-1 combines with J gene TRBJ1-2; 9 nucleotides align to TRBD1. The CDR3 runs 15 residues. V lost 4 bases and J lost 4; bases outside the gene matches: 7. Per the germline V gene, CDR1 is SGHAT and CDR2 is FQDESV (reference sequence). This CDR3 is CASSSPTGGIYGYTF. The CDR3 region has the DNA TGTGCCAGCAGCTCGCCGACAGGGGGTATCTATGGCTACACCTTC. Full variable domain (outside the CDR3, taken from reference TRBV11-1 and TRBJ1-2): EAEVAQSPRYKITEKSQAVAFWCDPISGHATLYWYRQILGQGPELLVQFQDESVVDDSQLPKDRFSAERLKGVDSTLKIQPAELGDSAMYLCASSSPTGGIYGYTFGSGTRLTVV.

The chain carries TRBV7-9 and TRBJ1-5; D uncertain. The germline gives CDR1 SEHNR, CDR2 FQNEAQ (reference sequence). V was clipped by 1 base and J by 5 bases, with 9 bases between them. The CDR3 is 14 amino acids. The CDR3 DNA follows: TGTGCCAGCAGCTTAGATGGGAGATATCAGCCCCAGCATTTT. Translation gives CASSLDGRYQPQHF. Filled out from reference TRBV7-9 and TRBJ1-5, the complete variable domain reads DTGVSQNPRHKITKRGQNVTFRCDPISEHNRLYWYRQTLGQGPEFLTYFQNEAQLEKSRLLSDRFSAERPKGSFSTLEIQRTEQGDSAMYLCASSLDGRYQPQHFGDGTRLSIL.

The J gene is TRBJ1-2, the V gene TRBV27, with 8 positions matching TRBD1. With V trimmed by 0 bases and J by 4 bases, 4 bases remained unmatched. This CDR3 spans 15 amino acids. Germline V gene data show CDR1 as MNHEY and CDR2 as SMNVEV (reference sequence). The CDR3 loop reads CASSLSTGGSYGYTF. In nucleotides, the CDR3 is TGTGCCAGCAGTTTATCAACAGGGGGTTCCTATGGCTACACCTTC.

CDR3: CASSLTGLSSYEQYF. In DNA form, the CDR3 reads TGTGCCAGCAGTTTAACAGGGCTAAGCTCCTACGAGCAGTACTTC. The chain combines TRBV27 with TRBJ2-7; TRBD1 might be the D (6 bases). The CDR3 totals 15 residues. Germline CDR1 reads MNHEY; CDR2 reads SMNVEV (reference sequence). The V end lost 2 bases, the J end lost 0 bases, and 11 bases lay between the germline ends.

The chain carries TRBV28 and TRBJ2-7; 7 nucleotides align to TRBD1. V shed 4 bases and J 3 bases; nucleotides not matched to a gene: 15. CDR3 length equals 17 residues. Per germline, CDR1 MDHEN and CDR2 SYDVKM. The DNA for the CDR3 is TGTGCCAGCAGTTCCCTCCCCCGGGACAGAAGTCACTACGAGCAGTACTTC. Translation: CASSSLPRDRSHYEQYF.

The DNA of the CDR3 is TGCGCCAGCAGCTTGGCAGGGATTCACGGGGAGCTGTTTTTT. Its protein product is CASSLAGIHGELFF. The chain employs TRBV5-1 and TRBJ2-2; a possible D gene is TRBD1 (5 bases). Trimming removed 0 bases at V and 7 bases at J, with 10 bases between. Germline loops: CDR1 SGHRS, CDR2 YFSETQ. CDR3 length equals 14 residues.

The rearrangement uses TRBV6-5 and TRBJ1-4, with D uncertain. The CDR3 loop spans 16 amino acids. V lost 0 bases and J lost 3, with 11 bases in between. CDR1 is MNHEY and CDR2 is SVGAGI in the germline V gene. The CDR3 loop reads CASSYSVIAANEKLFF. The CDR3 DNA follows: TGTGCCAGCAGTTACTCGGTAATCGCAGCTAATGAAAAACTGTTTTTT.

The DNA for the CDR3 is TGTGCCAGCCTCAGGACCCCCTTCTCCTACGAGCAGTACTTC. This gives the protein CASLRTPFSYEQYF. This chain connects TRBV6-5 to TRBJ2-7; D ambiguous. Per the germline V gene, CDR1 is MNHEY and CDR2 is SVGAGI. This CDR3 is 14 amino acids long. V lost 8 bases to trimming and J lost 0 bases, with 14 bases between them.

The rearrangement uses TRBV6-5 and TRBJ2-3, with a tentative D call TRBD2 (5 bases). The CDR3 contains 14 residues. Germline loops: CDR1 MNHEY, CDR2 SVGAGI. V shed 5 bases and J shed 2 bases, with 11 bases lying between them. The chain's CDR3 is CASSPLGDTDTQYF. Here the CDR3 DNA reads TGTGCCAGCAGTCCTCTCGGGGACACAGATACGCAGTATTTT.

V and J are TRBV29-1 and TRBJ2-7; D remains unclear. The CDR3 has 12 amino acids. V shed 5 bases and J shed 2 bases, with 10 bases lying between them. Per the germline V gene, CDR1 is SQVTM and CDR2 is ANQGSEA. CDR3 amino acids: CSVLGGAYEQYF. The CDR3 DNA reads TGCAGCGTTTTGGGCGGAGCCTACGAGCAGTACTTC.

The gene calls are TRBV27 and TRBJ2-1; perhaps D is TRBD1 or TRBD2 (5 bases each). CDR1 is MNHEY, CDR2 SMNVEV, per germline (reference sequence). The V end was cut by 7 bases, the J end by 5 bases, with 12 bases between. This CDR3 has 13 residues. The CDR3 loop reads CASTTLGDNEQFF. CDR3 nucleotide sequence: TGTGCCAGCACGACCCTGGGGGACAATGAGCAGTTCTTC.

In its sample, this clone was seen once. The chain uses TRBV25-1 and TRBJ1-1, with D perhaps TRBD1 (6 bases). The CDR3 has 15 amino acids. Germline V gene sequence: CDR1 MGHDK, CDR2 SYGVNS. V lost 7 bases and J lost 0, with 15 bases in between. The CDR3 here is CASTYEGVMNTEAFF. CDR3 DNA: TGTGCCAGCACCTATGAGGGGGTAATGAACACTGAAGCTTTCTTT.

The V gene is TRBV4-2, the J gene TRBJ2-1; the match to TRBD2 covers 8 bases. The CDR3 covers 15 residues. The J segment lost 4 bases and the V segment lost 0 bases, leaving 2 bases of the junction unmatched. Germline V CDR1 and CDR2: LGHNA, YNFKEQ. Written as DNA, the CDR3 is TGTGCCAGCAGCCAAGAACTAGCGGAATACAATGAGCAGTTCTTC. This translates into CASSQELAEYNEQFF.